This T cell receptor beta chain was recorded in a study of T cells after yellow fever vaccination. A process of 5'RACE template switching, which added a universal primer site and UMIs, was used to make TCR cDNA. Each CDR3 protein is one row after TCRdb ran MiXCR on the 5' RACE reads. The table lists approximately 610,000 distinct CDR3 sequences, about a sixth of them singletons. The V gene end was trimmed by 2 bases and the J gene end by 6 bases; junction bases not matched to a gene: 3. The CDR3 loop spans 14 amino acids. This clonotype has at least ten counts. The source was PBMCs, collected 5 to 6 days after the first yellow fever vaccination. This chain uses TRBV12-3 or TRBV12-4 with TRBJ1-4; 7 bases match TRBD1. The sequence came from a man younger than 35 who received the YFV17D yellow fever vaccine. Here the CDR3 reads CASSLRQGDEKLFF. As DNA, the CDR3 is TGTGCCAGCAGTTTACGGCAGGGGGATGAAAAACTGTTTTTT.